This T cell receptor (beta chain) was recorded in a study of T cell responses to AZD1222 COVID-19 vaccine. TCRdb's table, derived via immunoSEQ multiplex PCR, lists solely in-frame clones and lacks some. This table holds approximately 210,000 clones, about 94% found once. Overall study findings and caveats: A mostly white British donor set with more females was recruited, and clonal diversity was possibly underestimated. Only five or six people who got AZD1222 tested seropositive at baseline. Within unmutated variant regions lay the reported targets of nearly half of spike-specific TCRs.

This clone was found once. As yet, its antigen is unknown. The CDR3 consists of 16 residues. The V gene's germline CDR1 is SGHNT and CDR2 YENEEA. V was shortened by 1 base and J by 4 bases, with 14 bases between the two germline ends. The V call is TRBV11-3, the J call TRBJ2-1; no clear D gene. The clonotype was recovered from an adult who received the MenACWY meningococcal vaccine as a control. The input for sequencing was peripheral blood, taken 28 days after the second dose of the MenACWY control vaccine. The CDR3 region is CASSLVVAVGYNEQFF. The DNA of the CDR3 is TGTGCCAGCAGCTTAGTAGTGGCGGTAGGGTACAATGAGCAGTTCTTC. The variable domain in full, completed from reference TRBV11-3 and TRBJ2-1, reads EAGVVQSPRYKIIEKKQPVAFWCNPISGHNTLYWYLQNLGQGPELLIRYENEEAVDDSQLPKDRFSAERLKGVDSTLKIQPAELGDSAVYLCASSLVVAVGYNEQFFGPGTRLTVL.